Below, 7 T cell receptor beta chains from the same sample are listed, as sequenced in a study of blood T cell repertoires in COVID-19. Clones were sequenced by immunoSEQ multiplex PCR, and TCRdb holds only the in-frame ones, with some missing. Here the sample spans 200,000 to 250,000 clones, around 90% being singletons. The sequenced material came from PBMCs or T cells enriched from blood (not recorded which). These receptors all come from a man in his fifties or sixties who had been exposed to COVID-19.

The V call is TRBV11-2, the J call TRBJ2-3; TRBD2 aligns across 9 bases. V lost 4 bases, J lost 0 bases, and 2 bases stayed unmatched. The CDR3 consists of 15 residues. Per germline, CDR1 SGHAT and CDR2 FQNNGV. Here the CDR3 reads CASSSTSGSTDTQYF. The CDR3 DNA is TGTGCCAGCAGCTCAACTAGCGGGAGCACAGATACGCAGTATTTT.

The chain recombines TRBV3-1 (or the pseudogene TRBV3-2) with TRBJ1-1; TRBD1 might be the D (5 bases). Between the trimmed V and J ends, which lost 4 bases and 3 bases, there was a span of 12 bases. The CDR3 runs to 14 residues. Per germline, CDR1 LGHDT and CDR2 YNNKEL (reference sequence). CDR3 protein: CASSRVGGDTEAFF. CDR3 sequence (DNA): TGTGCCAGCAGCCGCGTGGGAGGGGACACTGAAGCTTTCTTT.

The chain links TRBV18 to TRBJ1-1; maybe TRBD1 (5 bases). The CDR3 length is 14 residues. V lost 4 bases, J lost 1 base, and 10 bases lay in between. Per germline, CDR1 KGHSH and CDR2 LQKENI. CDR3 amino acids: CASSHLDRNTEAFF. The CDR3 nucleotides are TGTGCCAGCTCACATCTCGACAGGAACACTGAAGCTTTCTTT.

The CDR3 DNA sequence: TGTGCCAGCAGCCAGTCCGGGAGGGCACCCCTCCACTTT. Translation: CASSQSGRAPLHF. J is TRBJ1-6 and V is TRBV3-1 (or the pseudogene TRBV3-2); D not resolved. Between the trimmed V and J ends, which lost 3 bases and 11 bases, there was a span of 11 bases. In germline, CDR1 is LGHDT, CDR2 YNNKEL (reference sequence). The CDR3 consists of 13 residues.

The chain uses TRBV29-1 and TRBJ1-1; D gene uncertain. The CDR3 is 11 amino acids. V dropped 4 bases and J dropped 4 bases, with 7 bases sitting between them. Germline V CDR1 and CDR2: SQVTM, ANQGSEA. CDR3 bases: TGCAGCGTTGTGACTCCCACTGAAGCTTTCTTT. Its protein is CSVVTPTEAFF.

The chain has TRBV2 and TRBJ2-1, with D unclear. Germline CDR1 reads SNHLY; CDR2 reads FYNNEI. Trimming took 9 bases from V and 8 from J, leaving 11 bases between them. CDR3 length equals 11 residues. The CDR3 bases are TGTGCCAGTCTTGGCGGCTATGAGCAGTTCTTC. Its protein product is CASLGGYEQFF.

The chain employs TRBV5-1 and TRBJ1-2; TRBD1 might be the D (5 bases). The V gene lost 4 bases and the J gene lost 2 bases, with 15 bases spanning the gap. Germline assignment: CDR1 SGHRS and CDR2 YFSETQ. This CDR3 is built from 15 residues. This chain's CDR3 is CASSPGRRDNYGYTF. As DNA, the CDR3 is TGCGCCAGCAGCCCGGGACGGAGGGACAACTATGGCTACACCTTC.